One sample yielded the 21 T cell receptor beta chains listed below, sequenced in a study of human CD8 memory T cell subsets. UMI-labeled 5' RACE was the method by which TCR beta libraries were made. TCRdb re-analyzed the 5' RACE reads; it lists each CDR3 protein once, without DNA. This sample's table reports fewer than 20,000 distinct CDR3 sequences. Sequencing was carried out using CD8+ T cells from PBMCs. These receptors were collected from a human donor in good health.

This sequence joins TRBV13 and TRBJ2-7; TCRdb returns TRBD1, unconfirmable since there is no DNA. Germline V CDR1 and CDR2: PRHDT, FYEKMQ (reference sequence). The CDR3 spans 14 residues. The CDR3 region is CASSLDRGSYEQYF.

The J gene is TRBJ1-6, the V gene TRBV5-1; TCRdb outputs TRBD1, but without DNA this stays unchecked. Looked up from germline, CDR1 is SGHRS and CDR2 is YFSETQ. This CDR3 is 17 amino acids long. The CDR3 loop is CASSWTAGAGVNSPLHF.

The chain links TRBV27 to TRBJ1-2. CDR1 and CDR2 from the germline V gene are MNHEY and SMNVEV (reference sequence). The CDR3 has 13 residues. The CDR3 region is CASSLTGYYGYTF.

V and J are TRBV5-1 and TRBJ2-1; TCRdb's D call of TRBD2 is untestable without DNA. The CDR3 totals 15 residues. Germline V gene sequence: CDR1 SGHRS, CDR2 YFSETQ. The CDR3 sequence is CASSAGLARHNEQFF.

V and J are TRBV6-2 or TRBV6-3 and TRBJ2-5. The length of the CDR3 is 14 residues. Germline V gives CDR1 MNHEY, CDR2 SVGEGT. CDR3 region: CASNDLDVQETQYF.

This sequence joins TRBV2 and TRBJ1-1. Germline CDR1 reads SNHLY; CDR2 reads FYNNEI. The CDR3 extends over 12 amino acids. CDR3 protein: CASSEVNTEAFF.

V usage is TRBV12-3 or TRBV12-4 and J usage is TRBJ1-1. There are 14 residues in the CDR3. CDR3 sequence reads: CASSFEGRRTEAFF.

The genes are TRBV5-1 and TRBJ2-7; TCRdb calls TRBD1, which cannot be checked without DNA. The germline gives CDR1 SGHRS, CDR2 YFSETQ. CDR3 length equals 14 residues. CDR3 sequence: CASSLEGQQYEQYF.

The V and J genes are TRBV7-8 and TRBJ1-1; the D call from TCRdb, TRBD1, cannot be confirmed without DNA. Germline V CDR1 and CDR2: SGHVS, FQNEAQ. This CDR3 is built from 14 residues. The CDR3 loop reads CASSPRTGDTEAFF.

The rearrangement joins TRBV4-1 to TRBJ2-2; TCRdb's assignment of TRBD1 cannot be checked, as there is no DNA. In germline, CDR1 is MGHRA, CDR2 YSYEKL. The CDR3 runs to 15 residues. The CDR3 reads CASSHWGQNTGELFF.

The genes are TRBV28 and TRBJ2-7; the D call of TRBD2 rests on TCRdb alone, since no DNA is present to check it. The CDR3 consists of 15 residues. From germline, CDR1 is MDHEN and CDR2 SYDVKM. The CDR3 region is CASSLSLALSYEQYF.

V and J are TRBV4-3 and TRBJ2-3; TCRdb's D call, TRBD2, is unchecked because there is no DNA. This CDR3 contains 23 residues. Germline loops: CDR1 LGHNA, CDR2 YSLEER. CDR3: CASSQRPRRLAGGQQDDTDTQYF.

This chain uses TRBV21-1 with TRBJ2-3. TRBV21-1 corresponds to a pseudogene. This CDR3 is built from 13 residues. The CDR3 sequence: CASYPTSTDTQYF.

The chain carries TRBV7-6 and TRBJ2-3; the D call of TRBD2 rests on TCRdb alone, since no DNA is present to check it. Germline V gene sequence: CDR1 SGHVS, CDR2 FNYEAQ. This CDR3 has 15 residues. The CDR3 here is CASSSLAASTDTQYF.

The chain links TRBV6-5 to TRBJ2-2; the D gene TCRdb calls, TRBD1, cannot be checked with no DNA. CDR1 and CDR2 (germline): MNHEY, SVGAGI. The CDR3 runs 17 residues. CDR3 loop: CASTSLGGQGISRELFF.

The chain is built from TRBV18 and TRBJ2-3. Germline-derived CDR1 and CDR2 are KGHSH and LQKENI. The CDR3 length is 15 residues. CDR3 protein: CASSPEDTSTDTQYF.

This sequence joins TRBV20-1 and TRBJ2-7. CDR3 length: 11 residues. Germline assignment: CDR1 DFQATT and CDR2 SNEGSKA (reference sequence). This chain's CDR3 is CSAGSSYEQYF.

The chain combines TRBV6-5 with TRBJ2-1. Germline CDR1 is MNHEY and CDR2 is SVGAGI. The CDR3 is made up of 14 amino acids. The CDR3 loop is CASSYDGSYNEQFF.

The chain is built from TRBV25-1 and TRBJ1-2; lacking DNA, the TRBD1 call made by TCRdb goes unchecked. The V gene's germline CDR1 is MGHDK and CDR2 SYGVNS. The CDR3 runs to 13 residues. The CDR3: CASSAGQNYGYTF.

This sequence joins TRBV6-2 or TRBV6-3 and TRBJ2-1; the TRBD1 assignment by TCRdb is unverifiable without DNA. Germline values: CDR1 MNHEY, CDR2 SVGEGT. This CDR3 has 18 residues. CDR3 loop: CASSELSGTGGSYNEQFF.

The V call is TRBV5-6, the J call TRBJ2-7; TCRdb's D call, TRBD1, is unchecked because there is no DNA. CDR1 is SGHDT and CDR2 is YYEEEE in the germline V gene. The CDR3 is 14 amino acids. CDR3: CASSGTNLAYEQYF.